This passage covers 16 T cell receptor beta chains from one sample sequenced in a study of blood T cell repertoires in COVID-19 (dated by TCRdb to the early 2020s). Preparation of the library involved the immunoSEQ multiplex PCR assay. TCRdb took over this immuneACCESS table, retaining in-frame rearrangements with V and J assigned. Such tables are incomplete; in checked studies, under half of the missing clones stem from an unresolved V gene, and the remainder is unexplained. This sample holds roughly 62,000 clones; roughly 80% were observed only once. About 25% of the sample belongs to the ten largest clones. The sequenced sample was peripheral blood. The origin of the receptors is a human donor in a cohort sampled during active COVID-19.

The J gene is TRBJ1-5, the V gene TRBV2; TRBD1 matches at 7 bases. From germline, CDR1 is SNHLY and CDR2 FYNNEI. The CDR3 loop spans 15 amino acids. J was trimmed by 0 bases and V by 5 bases; bases with no gene match: 4. CDR3 DNA: TGTGCCAGCAGTCTTGGACAGGATAGCAATCAGCCCCAGCATTTT. Amino acid sequence: CASSLGQDSNQPQHF.

The chain uses TRBV7-2 and TRBJ2-1, with D possibly matching TRBD2 (6 bases). Trimming removed 1 base from V and 6 bases from J, with 13 bases in between. CDR3 length equals 15 residues. CDR1 and CDR2 from the germline V gene are SGHTA and FQGNSA. The CDR3 DNA follows: TGTGCCAGCAGCTTAGTAGGGGACGGGGGCAATGAGCAGTTCTTC. This translates into CASSLVGDGGNEQFF.

This clone was observed once. The chain combines TRBV7-2 with TRBJ2-2; 12 nucleotides line up with TRBD2. This CDR3 is built from 18 residues. Germline values: CDR1 SGHTA, CDR2 FQGNSA. Germline trimming cut 2 bases from V and 0 bases from J; bases unmatched to any gene: 4. CDR3: CASSLRLAGDTNTGELFF. The CDR3 nucleotides are TGTGCCAGCAGCTTAAGACTAGCGGGGGATACGAACACCGGGGAGCTGTTTTTT.

This rearrangement joins TRBV11-3 to TRBJ2-4; D gene unclear. The CDR3 runs 16 residues. CDR1 and CDR2 (germline): SGHNT, YENEEA. V was cut by 1 base and J by 0 bases, with 10 bases left in between. DNA of the CDR3: TGTGCCAGCAGCTTAGGCGTGATACTAGCCAAAAACATTCAGTACTTC. Its protein is CASSLGVILAKNIQYF.

The chain carries TRBV3-1 (or the pseudogene TRBV3-2) and TRBJ2-5; 8 nucleotides agree with TRBD1. The CDR3 is made up of 14 amino acids. V shed 4 bases and J 4 bases; nucleotides not matched to a gene: 5. Germline V gives CDR1 LGHDT, CDR2 YNNKEL (reference sequence). The CDR3 DNA follows: TGTGCCAGCAGCCCCAGGACAGGGCTAGAGACCCAGTACTTC. Protein product: CASSPRTGLETQYF.

This sequence joins TRBV5-1 and TRBJ1-1; tentative D call: TRBD1 (6 bases). The germline V and J ends were trimmed by 7 bases and 1 base, with 17 bases remaining between them. In germline, CDR1 is SGHRS, CDR2 YFSETQ. The CDR3 has 15 residues. The CDR3 region is CASGTGTNRNTEAFF. CDR3 coding DNA: TGCGCCAGCGGAACAGGGACCAACCGGAACACTGAAGCTTTCTTT.

The chain has TRBV10-1 and TRBJ2-1, with a tentative D call TRBD2 (6 bases). The V end was cut by 5 bases, the J end by 4 bases, with 9 bases between. This CDR3 region has 13 residues. Germline V gives CDR1 WNHNN, CDR2 SYGVQD (reference sequence). CDR3 sequence (DNA): TGCGCCAGCAGTACTAGCCTATACAATGAGCAGTTCTTC. This codes for CASSTSLYNEQFF.

This chain links TRBV15 with TRBJ1-1; D may be TRBD1 (6 bases). Trimming removed 4 bases at V and 5 bases at J, with 14 bases between. The germline V gene encodes CDR1 LNHNV and CDR2 YYDKDF (reference sequence). This CDR3 spans 14 amino acids. CDR3 sequence reads: CATSTAGAFTEAFF. The CDR3 coding sequence is TGTGCCACCAGCACTGCAGGGGCCTTTACTGAAGCTTTCTTT.

V usage is TRBV2 and J usage is TRBJ2-1; TRBD1 matches 7 bases. Germline assignment: CDR1 SNHLY and CDR2 FYNNEI. V lost 4 bases, J lost 5 bases, and 8 bases stayed unmatched. This CDR3 has 15 residues. CDR3 residues: CASSVQGVRNNEQFF. CDR3 coding DNA: TGTGCCAGCAGTGTTCAGGGGGTCCGTAACAATGAGCAGTTCTTC.

The chain joins TRBV19 to TRBJ1-1; no firm D call. Germline-derived CDR1 and CDR2 are LNHDA and SQIVND (reference sequence). V lost 5 bases and J 1 base, leaving 11 bases between the germline ends. The CDR3 loop spans 14 amino acids. CDR3: CASSVGLRNTEAFF. CDR3 in DNA: TGTGCCAGTAGTGTCGGACTGAGGAACACTGAAGCTTTCTTT.

The rearrangement uses TRBV14 and TRBJ2-2, with a tentative D call TRBD2 (5 bases). Germline V gene data show CDR1 as SGHDN and CDR2 as FVKESK. The CDR3 runs 18 residues. The V end lost 4 bases, the J end lost 4 bases, and 22 bases lay between the germline ends. The CDR3 protein is CASSPLPGRGVFTGELFF. In DNA form, the CDR3 reads TGTGCCAGCAGCCCCCTCCCTGGACGGGGAGTTTTCACCGGGGAGCTGTTTTTT.

The rearrangement links TRBV10-3 to TRBJ2-1; TRBD2 matches 7 bases. V shed 0 bases and J 7 bases; nucleotides not matched to a gene: 18. The germline V gene has CDR1 ENHRY and CDR2 SYGVKD. The CDR3 sequence is 19 residues long. The DNA for the CDR3 is TGTGCCATCAGTGAGTCGAGGGCTAGCGGCAGGTTACCCCGAAATGAGCAGTTCTTC. Its translation is CAISESRASGRLPRNEQFF.

This sequence joins TRBV18 and TRBJ2-2, with 9 nucleotides matching TRBD2. This CDR3 spans 16 amino acids. V dropped 1 base and J dropped 5; count of bases not matched to a gene: 5. Germline loops: CDR1 KGHSH, CDR2 LQKENI. The DNA of the CDR3 is TGTGCCAGCTCACCACAGAGCGGGGGGCGAACCGGGGAGCTGTTTTTT. Translation gives CASSPQSGGRTGELFF.

This clone has just a few counts. The chain links TRBV12-3 or TRBV12-4 to TRBJ1-6; D is ambiguous. The V gene lost 6 bases and the J gene lost 12 bases, with 9 bases spanning the gap. This CDR3 is built from 11 residues. For the CDR3, the DNA is TGTGCCAGCAGCCTAGGTAAACCCCTCCACTTT. This encodes CASSLGKPLHF.

The genes are TRBV19 and TRBJ2-2; no reliable D call. Germline-derived CDR1 and CDR2 are LNHDA and SQIVND (reference sequence). The CDR3 runs to 16 residues. V lost 3 bases to trimming and J lost 1 base, with 12 bases between them. This CDR3 reads CASSMIGSGNTGELFF. CDR3 nucleotide sequence: TGTGCCAGTAGTATGATTGGGTCAGGGAACACCGGGGAGCTGTTTTTT. The full variable domain, with the rest looked up from reference TRBV19 and TRBJ2-2, is DGGITQSPKYLFRKEGQNVTLSCEQNLNHDAMYWYRQDPGQGLRLIYYSQIVNDFQKGDIAEGYSVSREKKESFPLTVTSAQKNPTAFYLCASSMIGSGNTGELFFGEGSRLTVL.

Concerning this clone itself: In the same sample, other DNA sequences code for this CDR3. The chain combines TRBV6-5 with TRBJ2-7; 7 positions agree with TRBD1. J lost 4 bases, V lost 5 bases, and 2 bases had no gene match. This CDR3 region has 12 residues. Germline assignment: CDR1 MNHEY and CDR2 SVGAGI. As DNA, the CDR3 is TGTGCCAGCAGTCCGACAGGGTACGAGCAGTACTTC. It codes for CASSPTGYEQYF.